The T cell receptor beta chain under discussion was sequenced for a study of long-term antiretroviral therapy in people with HIV. Study-wide points: Clonal populations expanded prior to ART predominated within the repertoire at all time points.

On this clone itself: No antigen is known for it.

Trimming left V 1 base short and J 0 bases short, with 10 bases between. The CDR3 runs to 15 residues. Germline V lookup: CDR1 SGHRS, CDR2 YFSETQ. A v3.0 immunoSEQ assay was performed at survey level. Per-sample sequencing targets were roughly 35,000-55,000 T-cell genomes. The repertoire was sequenced with immunoSEQ multiplex PCR; TCRdb's copy has only in-frame clones and lacks some. The sample lists 20,000 to 30,000 clones, over 70% occurring once. The material sequenced was unsorted PBMCs, taken 3 years after starting antiretroviral therapy. The source of this sequence is a man aged 18-30 years with HIV. The chain joins TRBV5-1 to TRBJ2-5, with D unresolved. CDR3 protein: CASSLSLDHQETQYF. The CDR3 nucleotides are TGCGCCAGCAGCTTGTCCCTAGACCACCAAGAGACCCAGTACTTC.